What follows are 25 T cell receptor beta chains derived from one specimen sequenced in a study of CD8 T cells in ankylosing spondylitis. MiXCR, applied by TCRdb to the 5' RACE reads, yields one record per CDR3 protein. The table includes more than 500,000 distinct CDR3 sequences, roughly 5.3% detected once. Findings and caveats of the study: One TCR beta motif, made up of under ten highly homologous variants, appeared characteristic of ankylosing spondylitis blood.

No antigens are known for them. The sequenced material came from blood, either unsorted or a sorted T cell fraction (not recorded which). The receptors were sampled from a male donor with ankylosing spondylitis.

Details on this clonotype: Since a much larger clone is just one base distant, this may be a read error. The genes are TRBV2 and TRBJ2-7; D is unclear. The CDR3 consists of 11 residues. CDR1 and CDR2 from the germline V gene are SNHLY and FYNNEI. V was clipped by 7 bases and J by 3 bases, with 7 bases between them. The CDR3 coding sequence is TGTGCCAGCACCAACAGCTACGAGCAGTACTTC. This codes for CASTNSYEQYF.

This clonotype was observed at least ten times. The gene calls are TRBV6-2 or TRBV6-3 and TRBJ1-1; D remains ambiguous. Germline CDR1 is MNHEY and CDR2 is SVGEGT. The length of the CDR3 is 15 residues. V lost 6 bases to trimming and J lost 2 bases, with 16 bases between them. DNA for the CDR3: TGTGCCAGCAGGAGCGCCGGGGTTTTTAACACTGAAGCTTTCTTT. Encoded protein: CASRSAGVFNTEAFF.

This clonotype was detected ten times or more. V usage is TRBV20-1 and J usage is TRBJ2-7; no clear D. The germline CDR1 and CDR2 sequences are DFQATT and SNEGSKA (reference sequence). The CDR3 consists of 15 residues. V gave up 0 bases and J gave up 0 bases, with 12 bases separating them. The CDR3 bases are TGCAGTGCTAGAGATAAGGGTCTAGGCTCCTACGAGCAGTACTTC. It codes for CSARDKGLGSYEQYF.

This clonotype was seen at least ten times. This chain uses TRBV12-3 or TRBV12-4 with TRBJ1-5; no clear D. The CDR3 runs 14 residues. The ends were cut back, 3 bases at V and 6 bases at J, with 12 bases in the middle. In nucleotides, the CDR3 is TGTGCCAGCAGTTTCACCGGCCCGCTTCAGCCCCAGCATTTT. It encodes CASSFTGPLQPQHF.

This clonotype was recorded at least ten times. The chain employs TRBV12-3 or TRBV12-4 and TRBJ1-2; 7 bases are shared with TRBD1. The CDR3 contains 13 residues. V lost 1 base to trimming and J lost 5 bases; unmatched junction nucleotides: 1. The CDR3 region has the DNA TGTGCCAGCAGTTTAGGGACAGGTTATGGCTACACCTTC. Protein sequence: CASSLGTGYGYTF.

This clonotype was found a few times. The chain is built from TRBV7-9 and TRBJ2-1; a weak D match, TRBD2 (6 bases). V lost 4 bases, J lost 5 bases, and 15 bases lay in between. Germline lookup yields CDR1 SEHNR and CDR2 FQNEAQ (reference sequence). There are 15 residues in the CDR3. CDR3 bases: TGTGCCAGCAGCTCCCCGGGACTTCTTCACAATGAGCAGTTCTTC. Protein: CASSSPGLLHNEQFF.

This clonotype was counted only a few times. V is TRBV4-1 and J is TRBJ2-7, with D possibly TRBD2 on 5 matching bases. The CDR3 sequence is 16 residues long. CDR1 MGHRA and CDR2 YSYEKL come from the germline V gene. Between the trimmed V and J ends, which lost 1 base and 2 bases, there was a span of 15 bases. The CDR3 reads CASSQVASGGTYEQYF. CDR3 nucleotide sequence: TGCGCCAGCAGCCAAGTCGCCAGCGGAGGTACCTACGAGCAGTACTTC.

This clonotype was detected ten times or more. This sequence joins TRBV29-1 and TRBJ1-4; maybe TRBD1 (5 bases). CDR1 is SQVTM, CDR2 ANQGSEA, per germline. V shed 0 bases and J shed 10 bases, with 9 bases lying between them. The CDR3 has 12 residues. The DNA for the CDR3 is TGCAGCGTTGAAGATATGAGGGGAAAACTGTTTTTT. Amino acid sequence: CSVEDMRGKLFF.

This clonotype was seen many times. CDR3 bases: TGTGCCAGCAGCTTAGAAGACAGGGCCGCAGATACGCAGTATTTT. Translating it yields CASSLEDRAADTQYF. The chain combines TRBV7-9 with TRBJ2-3; 7 bases are a match to TRBD1. The CDR3 runs to 15 residues. Trimming took 1 base from V and 4 from J; bases not matched to a gene: 5. The germline V gene has CDR1 SEHNR and CDR2 FQNEAQ (reference sequence). The full variable domain, rest sourced from reference TRBV7-9 and TRBJ2-3, is DTGVSQNPRHKITKRGQNVTFRCDPISEHNRLYWYRQTLGQGPEFLTYFQNEAQLEKSRLLSDRFSAERPKGSFSTLEIQRTEQGDSAMYLCASSLEDRAADTQYFGPGTRLTVL.

The chain couples TRBV7-8 to TRBJ1-4; 8 bases agree with TRBD1. Unmatched junction bases numbered 7, after V lost 5 bases and J lost 5 bases. The CDR3 totals 15 residues. From germline, CDR1 is SGHVS and CDR2 FQNEAQ. The CDR3 loop is CASSEWDRSNEKLFF. The CDR3 DNA reads as TGTGCCAGCAGCGAATGGGACAGGTCAAATGAAAAACTGTTTTTT.

In this sample, this clonotype turned up many times. The V call is TRBV11-1, the J call TRBJ2-7; D perhaps matches TRBD2 (5 bases). CDR1 is SGHAT, CDR2 FQDESV, per germline (reference sequence). The CDR3 extends over 15 amino acids. V was clipped by 2 bases and J by 0 bases, with 11 bases between them. CDR3 in amino acids: CASSLISDYSYEQYF. The CDR3 coding sequence is TGTGCCAGCAGCTTAATTAGCGATTACTCCTACGAGCAGTACTTC. The full variable domain, with the rest looked up from reference TRBV11-1 and TRBJ2-7, is EAEVAQSPRYKITEKSQAVAFWCDPISGHATLYWYRQILGQGPELLVQFQDESVVDDSQLPKDRFSAERLKGVDSTLKIQPAELGDSAMYLCASSLISDYSYEQYFGPGTRLTVT.

There are many counts of this clonotype. The rearrangement uses TRBV5-5 and TRBJ2-2; perhaps TRBD1 as D (5 bases). CDR1 is SGHKS, CDR2 YYEKEE, per germline (reference sequence). Trimming cost V 0 bases and J 1 base, with 10 bases left between them. The CDR3 has 16 residues. The CDR3 reads CASSLAAGWNTGELFF. The CDR3 DNA reads as TGTGCCAGCAGCTTGGCCGCAGGGTGGAACACCGGGGAGCTGTTTTTT.

This clonotype was seen a handful of times. The chain uses TRBV24-1 and TRBJ2-3, with D perhaps being TRBD1 or TRBD2 (5 bases each). Deletions cut 3 bases from V and 2 bases from J, with 14 bases between. CDR3 length: 16 amino acids. Germline assignment: CDR1 KGHDR and CDR2 SFDVKD. The CDR3 loop is CATSDRLRDHTDTQYF. The CDR3 DNA follows: TGTGCCACCAGTGATCGGTTACGGGACCACACAGATACGCAGTATTTT.

This clonotype occurred many times. The chain uses TRBV29-1 and TRBJ1-1; tentative D call: TRBD1 (5 bases). Trimming pared 7 bases from V and 1 base from J, leaving 10 bases between. The CDR3 runs 12 residues. Germline assignment: CDR1 SQVTM and CDR2 ANQGSEA. The CDR3 DNA sequence: TGCAGCGGGGGACGGCGGAACACTGAAGCTTTCTTT. Its translation: CSGGRRNTEAFF.

This clonotype came up many times. The rearrangement links TRBV20-1 to TRBJ1-5; D perhaps matches TRBD1 (5 bases). Germline CDR1 and CDR2: DFQATT and SNEGSKA (reference sequence). Between the trimmed V and J ends, which lost 6 bases and 5 bases, there was a span of 20 bases. This CDR3 is built from 15 residues. Here the CDR3 DNA reads TGCAGTGCGGTGAGAAGGGGACGGGTGGATCAGCCCCAGCATTTT. Protein product: CSAVRRGRVDQPQHF.

This clonotype occurred many times. V and J are TRBV20-1 and TRBJ1-2; D is undetermined. The CDR3 loop spans 14 amino acids. CDR1 DFQATT and CDR2 SNEGSKA come from the germline V gene (reference sequence). Trimming cost V 5 bases and J 2 bases, with 15 bases left between them. CDR3 DNA: TGCAGTGCTCCCCTGAGTGCTACCAACTATGGCTACACCTTC. Amino acid sequence: CSAPLSATNYGYTF.

The rearrangement links TRBV20-1 to TRBJ2-5; possible D gene TRBD1, 6 bases. With 0 bases removed from V and 2 bases from J, the gap between germline ends came to 13 bases. CDR1 and CDR2 (germline): DFQATT, SNEGSKA (reference sequence). The CDR3 covers 15 residues. Here the CDR3 DNA reads TGCAGTGCTAGAGACCCTAACAGGGATCAAGAGACCCAGTACTTC. Its translation: CSARDPNRDQETQYF.

This clonotype was recorded at least ten times. V usage is TRBV7-9 and J usage is TRBJ1-2; possibly TRBD1 for D (6 bases). Germline V gives CDR1 SEHNR, CDR2 FQNEAQ (reference sequence). With 5 bases removed from V and 7 bases from J, the gap between germline ends came to 11 bases. This CDR3 is built from 12 residues. In DNA form, the CDR3 reads TGTGCCAGCAGCGTGGACAGAACTGGCTACACCTTC. Amino acids: CASSVDRTGYTF.

This clonotype was counted ten times or more. The CDR3 spells CSAALSPSYEQYF. The DNA of the CDR3 is TGCAGTGCCGCCTTGAGCCCCTCCTACGAGCAGTACTTC. This rearrangement joins TRBV20-1 to TRBJ2-7; D is ambiguous. This CDR3 is built from 13 residues. V dropped 6 bases and J dropped 0 bases, with 12 bases sitting between them. Germline CDR1 is DFQATT and CDR2 is SNEGSKA (reference sequence).

This clonotype was counted at least ten times. V usage is TRBV4-2 and J usage is TRBJ2-1; 10 nucleotides line up with TRBD2. V gave up 1 base and J gave up 4 bases; unmatched junction bases: 10. The CDR3 has 18 amino acids. CDR1 is LGHNA, CDR2 YNFKEQ, per germline. CDR3: CASSQVVSGRAGYNEQFF. CDR3 sequence (DNA): TGTGCCAGCAGCCAAGTAGTGAGCGGGAGGGCCGGGTACAATGAGCAGTTCTTC.

A word on this clonotype: This may be a read error, as it is one base from a much larger clone. The chain combines TRBV5-1 with TRBJ2-7; D remains unclear. The CDR3 is 14 residues long. CDR1 and CDR2 from the germline V gene are SGHRS and YFSETQ. The CDR3 DNA reads as TGCGCCAGCAGCTTGACGACGGCCACCTACGAGCAGTGCTTC. Translating it yields CASSLTTATYEQCF.

This clonotype was counted only a few times. The chain employs TRBV12-3 or TRBV12-4 and TRBJ2-6, with no clear D. The CDR3 contains 16 residues. Between the trimmed V and J ends, which lost 3 bases and 0 bases, there was a span of 9 bases. The CDR3 loop reads CASSFGRPSGANVLTF. CDR3 coding DNA: TGTGCCAGCAGTTTCGGCAGACCCTCTGGGGCCAACGTCCTGACTTTC.

At least ten counts were recorded for this clonotype. This rearrangement joins TRBV11-2 to TRBJ2-6; D unclear. Germline V gene data show CDR1 as SGHAT and CDR2 as FQNNGV. V was cut by 5 bases and J by 0 bases, with 17 bases left in between. The CDR3 covers 18 residues. The CDR3 DNA reads TGTGCCAGCAGCACCCGACTGAGCTTGAGCTCTGGGGCCAACGTCCTGACTTTC. Protein product: CASSTRLSLSSGANVLTF.

This clonotype was seen at least ten times. The chain has TRBV27 and TRBJ1-2, with unresolved D. Per the germline V gene, CDR1 is MNHEY and CDR2 is SMNVEV (reference sequence). The CDR3 has 14 residues. The V gene lost 5 bases and the J gene lost 6 bases, with 16 bases spanning the gap. The CDR3 nucleotides are TGTGCCAGCAGTCTCGACCGCAACTGGGATGGCTACACCTTC. Amino acids: CASSLDRNWDGYTF.

This clonotype was picked up many times. The rearrangement joins TRBV7-9 to TRBJ2-1; perhaps TRBD2 as D (6 bases). V was shortened by 5 bases and J by 11 bases, with 22 bases between the two germline ends. Germline V CDR1 and CDR2: SEHNR, FQNEAQ (reference sequence). The CDR3 extends over 15 amino acids. The CDR3 DNA is TGTGCCAGCAGCGGGCCCCTAGCGCGGAGAGTAAAGCAGTTCTTC. Its protein product is CASSGPLARRVKQFF.